This record looks at one T cell receptor (beta chain) sequence and its context. Only in-frame clones appear in the TCRdb table, and some are missing; sequencing was by immunoSEQ multiplex PCR. The sample shows 75,000 to 90,000 clones, around 78% of them seen only once. Patients of the Seattle cohort, enrolled during active infection, were followed longitudinally. The data derive from a study of blood T cell repertoires in COVID-19. Study as a whole: Italy, Spain and the United States were the sources of the convalescent and acute COVID-19 samples. PBMCs, B-cell-depleted T cells, or T cells were the source of the cDNA or gDNA that made up the material.

CDR3 size: 14 residues. Germline V gene data show CDR1 as LNHDA and CDR2 as SQIVND (reference sequence). Unmatched junction bases numbered 6, after V lost 7 bases and J lost 2 bases. The sequence was obtained from a man in his 60s with COVID-19, enrolled during active disease. V usage is TRBV19 and J usage is TRBJ2-7; 9 bases match TRBD1. The sample consisted of peripheral blood. In nucleotides, the CDR3 is TGTGCCAGTAACCCCGGGACAGGGACCTACGAGCAGTACTTC. The encoded protein is CASNPGTGTYEQYF.